The clone carrying this T cell receptor beta chain was seen ten or more times. Looked up from germline, CDR1 is GTSNPN and CDR2 is SVGIG (reference sequence). The CDR3 runs 14 residues. V dropped 4 bases and J dropped 0 bases, with 10 bases sitting between them. This entry belongs to a study of T cells in Graves' hyperthyroidism and ophthalmopathy. TCR beta CDR3 regions were amplified from RNA. First-round RT-PCR targeting the TCR CDR3 was performed with the HTBI primer set. Using its own MiXCR run on the multiplex PCR reads, TCRdb lists one record per CDR3 protein. The table lists over 650,000 distinct CDR3 sequences, about 17% of them singletons.

This receptor was identified in a man aged 18 to 29 with Graves' hyperthyroidism. Sequenced input: blood. The chain uses TRBV30 and TRBJ2-1; D not resolved. The CDR3 DNA is TGTGCCTGGACCGCTACTTCCTCCTACAATGAGCAGTTCTTC. Its translation is CAWTATSSYNEQFF.